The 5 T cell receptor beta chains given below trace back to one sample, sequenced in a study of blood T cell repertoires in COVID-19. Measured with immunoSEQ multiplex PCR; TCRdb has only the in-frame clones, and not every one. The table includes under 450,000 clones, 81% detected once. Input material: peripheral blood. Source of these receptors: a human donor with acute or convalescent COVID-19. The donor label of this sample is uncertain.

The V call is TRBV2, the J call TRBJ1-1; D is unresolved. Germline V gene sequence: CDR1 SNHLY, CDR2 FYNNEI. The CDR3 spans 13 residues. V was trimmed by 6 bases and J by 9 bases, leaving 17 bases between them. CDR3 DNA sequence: TGTGCCAGCAGCCCAATGAAAGTCTCTAAAGCTTTCTTT. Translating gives CASSPMKVSKAFF.

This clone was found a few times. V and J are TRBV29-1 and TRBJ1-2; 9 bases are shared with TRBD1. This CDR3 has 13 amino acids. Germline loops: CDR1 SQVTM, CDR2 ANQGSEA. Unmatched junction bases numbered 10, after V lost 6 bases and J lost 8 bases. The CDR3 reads CSVQPGQGGGYTF. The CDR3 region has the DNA TGCAGCGTCCAACCGGGACAGGGTGGCGGCTACACCTTC.

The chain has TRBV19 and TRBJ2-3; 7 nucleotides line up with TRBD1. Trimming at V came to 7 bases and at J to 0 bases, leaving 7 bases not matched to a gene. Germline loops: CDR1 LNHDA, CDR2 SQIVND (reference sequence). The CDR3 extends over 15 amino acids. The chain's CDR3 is CASNRGTASTDTQYF. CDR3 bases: TGTGCCAGTAACCGTGGGACAGCTAGCACAGATACGCAGTATTTT.

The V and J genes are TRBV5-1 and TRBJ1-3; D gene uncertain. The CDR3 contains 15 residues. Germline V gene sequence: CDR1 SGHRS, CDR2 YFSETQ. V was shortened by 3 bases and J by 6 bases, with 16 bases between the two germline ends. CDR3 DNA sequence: TGCGCCAGCAGCTCCCAAGGGAGGGCCCTAAACACCATATATTTT. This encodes CASSSQGRALNTIYF.

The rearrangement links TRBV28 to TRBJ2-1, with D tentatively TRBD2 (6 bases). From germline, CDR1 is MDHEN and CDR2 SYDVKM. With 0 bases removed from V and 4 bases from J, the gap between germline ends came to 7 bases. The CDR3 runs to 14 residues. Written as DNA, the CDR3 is TGTGCCAGCAGTTTATGGAGCGGGTACAATGAGCAGTTCTTC. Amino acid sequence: CASSLWSGYNEQFF.